The 20 T cell receptor beta chains listed next were all sequenced from one sample in a study of PD-1 blockade in classical Hodgkin lymphoma. Described time point: cycle 4 day 1 (C4D1), after five to seven weeks of nivolumab. Following autologous stem cell transplantation, relapse occurred in every patient, and exposure to brentuximab vedotin varied. Clones were read by immunoSEQ multiplex PCR, and TCRdb kept only the in-frame ones, dropping some. The table lists about 64,000 clones, roughly 89% of them singletons. The input for sequencing was peripheral blood mononuclear cells (PBMCs), taken before the fourth cycle of nivolumab. These receptors all stem from a human donor with classical Hodgkin lymphoma.

J is TRBJ2-5 and V is TRBV30; D not resolved. The CDR3 sequence is 13 residues long. CDR1 and CDR2 (germline): GTSNPN, SVGIG (reference sequence). V lost 0 bases to trimming and J lost 5 bases, with 10 bases between them. The CDR3 DNA follows: TGTGCCTGGAGTGTTATGAATTCGGAGACCCAGTACTTC. It translates to CAWSVMNSETQYF.

V is TRBV13 and J is TRBJ1-1; D possibly corresponds to TRBD1 (6 bases). The CDR3 consists of 16 residues. Looked up from germline, CDR1 is PRHDT and CDR2 is FYEKMQ (reference sequence). V lost 3 bases to trimming and J lost 5 bases, with 19 bases between them. DNA of the CDR3: TGTGCCAGCAGCTTCACAGGGAGAAGGAGAGGTACTGAAGCTTTCTTT. This codes for CASSFTGRRRGTEAFF.

The J gene is TRBJ1-6, the V gene TRBV6-5; tentative D call: TRBD1 (5 bases). V was shortened by 3 bases and J by 9 bases, with 9 bases between the two germline ends. Germline assignment: CDR1 MNHEY and CDR2 SVGAGI. CDR3 size: 13 residues. CDR3 nucleotides: TGTGCCAGCAGTTATTTGGGGGGTTCACCCCTCCACTTT. It codes for CASSYLGGSPLHF.

This chain uses TRBV19 with TRBJ2-2; a possible D gene is TRBD2 (6 bases). In germline, CDR1 is LNHDA, CDR2 SQIVND (reference sequence). The ends were cut back, 4 bases at V and 5 bases at J, with 17 bases in the middle. CDR3 length: 16 residues. CDR3: CASSTPGERRTGELFF. The CDR3 nucleotides are TGTGCCAGTAGTACCCCGGGAGAAAGGAGGACCGGGGAGCTGTTTTTT.

V is TRBV7-9 and J is TRBJ1-2, with 7 bases identical to TRBD1. J gave up 8 bases and V 5 bases, and 17 bases lay outside the gene matches. CDR1 is SEHNR and CDR2 is FQNEAQ in the germline V gene (reference sequence). The CDR3 has 16 amino acids. The CDR3 loop is CASSNLEGQRVWGYTF. CDR3 sequence (DNA): TGTGCCAGCAGCAACCTCGAGGGACAGCGGGTTTGGGGCTACACCTTC.

The gene calls are TRBV7-8 and TRBJ1-3, with D possibly being TRBD1 (5 bases). Germline V gives CDR1 SGHVS, CDR2 FQNEAQ. The CDR3 is 16 amino acids. V gave up 3 bases and J gave up 1 base, with 13 bases separating them. The CDR3 spells CASSLGRQFSGNTIYF. The CDR3 region has the DNA TGTGCCAGCAGCTTGGGCCGACAGTTTTCTGGAAACACCATATATTTT.

Here the CDR3 DNA reads TGTGCCAGCAGCCCCGGAGCCAGCGGTGAAAAACTGTTTTTT. As protein: CASSPGASGEKLFF. V usage is TRBV7-9 and J usage is TRBJ1-4; D call uncertain. Germline values: CDR1 SEHNR, CDR2 FQNEAQ (reference sequence). The CDR3 consists of 14 residues. With 5 bases removed from V and 7 bases from J, the gap between germline ends came to 14 bases.

This sequence joins TRBV5-1 and TRBJ2-2; 7 positions match TRBD1. V shed 5 bases, J shed 5 bases, and the junction held 9 bases outside the gene matches. Germline CDR1 and CDR2: SGHRS and YFSETQ. This CDR3 has 15 amino acids. The CDR3 region has the DNA TGCGCCAGCAGAGGGCTACCGACAGGGACCGGGGAGCTGTTTTTT. Its protein product is CASRGLPTGTGELFF.

CDR3 sequence reads: CASSYSSGRDSPLHF. CDR3 coding DNA: TGTGCCAGCAGTTACTCGAGCGGTCGGGATTCACCCCTCCACTTT. This chain links TRBV6-6 with TRBJ1-6; D gene ambiguous. The CDR3 runs to 15 residues. In germline, CDR1 is MNHNY, CDR2 SVGAGI (reference sequence). V dropped 0 bases and J dropped 8 bases, with 11 bases sitting between them.

CDR3 amino acids: CASSLRGGRVETQYF. In nucleotides, the CDR3 is TGTGCCAGCAGCTTGCGGGGGGGCCGAGTCGAGACCCAGTACTTC. This chain links TRBV7-2 with TRBJ2-5; 9 bases map to TRBD2. Germline CDR1 reads SGHTA; CDR2 reads FQGNSA. The CDR3 sequence is 15 residues long. Trimming cost V 3 bases and J 5 bases; bases outside gene matches: 7.

The genes are TRBV27 and TRBJ1-4; D is unresolved. The CDR3 length is 15 residues. Germline V gene data show CDR1 as MNHEY and CDR2 as SMNVEV (reference sequence). Trimming shortened V by 3 bases and J by 7 bases, and 15 bases separated the two germline ends. CDR3 nucleotide sequence: TGTGCCAGCAGTTTCACGGGAGGGTTGAGTGAAAAACTGTTTTTT. Its translation is CASSFTGGLSEKLFF.

This rearrangement joins TRBV27 to TRBJ2-2; 7 nucleotides line up with TRBD1. Germline V gene lookup returns CDR1 MNHEY and CDR2 SMNVEV (reference sequence). After removal of 6 bases from V and 4 bases from J, the junction contained 8 bases not matched to a gene. CDR3 size: 15 residues. The CDR3 region is CASRGLQGFTGELFF. The CDR3 nucleotides read TGTGCCAGCAGGGGCCTACAGGGGTTCACCGGGGAGCTGTTTTTT.

The rearrangement uses TRBV4-2 and TRBJ1-5; 7 nucleotides line up with TRBD1. V lost 3 bases and J lost 3; bases outside the gene matches: 8. The CDR3 sequence is 16 residues long. Germline V CDR1 and CDR2: LGHNA, YNFKEQ. The CDR3 DNA reads TGTGCCAGCAGCCACGCAGACAGGGTCCTCAATCAGCCCCAGCATTTT. Translating gives CASSHADRVLNQPQHF.

The genes are TRBV14 and TRBJ1-2, with a tentative D call TRBD1 (5 bases). This CDR3 has 14 amino acids. CDR1 SGHDN and CDR2 FVKESK come from the germline V gene. V shed 0 bases and J shed 5 bases, with 10 bases lying between them. The CDR3 nucleotides read TGTGCCAGCAGCCAAGATCTGGCAGGGTATGGCTACACCTTC. Amino acid sequence: CASSQDLAGYGYTF.

This clone was detected once. V usage is TRBV29-1 and J usage is TRBJ2-1, with 7 bases matching TRBD2. The CDR3 extends over 14 amino acids. Trimming took 4 bases from V and 7 from J; bases not matched to a gene: 10. Per the germline V gene, CDR1 is SQVTM and CDR2 is ANQGSEA. The CDR3, as DNA: TGCAGCGTTGGGCAATCCAGCGGGGTAAATGAGCAGTTCTTC. As protein: CSVGQSSGVNEQFF.

This chain links TRBV5-1 with TRBJ2-2, with 7 bases identical to TRBD1. This CDR3 has 16 residues. Germline assignment: CDR1 SGHRS and CDR2 YFSETQ. The V segment lost 4 bases and the J segment 3 bases; nucleotides outside the gene matches: 9. The CDR3 loop reads CASSTADRVYTGELFF. The CDR3 nucleotides read TGCGCCAGCAGCACCGCAGACAGGGTCTACACCGGGGAGCTGTTTTTT.

The V and J genes are TRBV21-1 and TRBJ2-3; the DNA was not used to check the table's D call, TRBD2. TRBV21-1 is labeled a pseudogene. This CDR3 region has 18 residues. The DNA for the CDR3 is TGTGCCAGCAGCCCATCCCACTATAGCGGGGTTACTACAGATACGCAGTATTTT. Amino acids: CASSPSHYSGVTTDTQYF.

This clone was recorded a few times. This CDR3 is CASRQDSVLYEQYF. In DNA, the CDR3 is TGCGCCAGCAGGCAGGACAGCGTACTCTACGAGCAGTACTTC. V gene TRBV5-1 combines with J gene TRBJ2-7, with D possibly being TRBD1 (6 bases). Trimming removed 5 bases from V and 3 bases from J, with 15 bases in between. Per the germline V gene, CDR1 is SGHRS and CDR2 is YFSETQ. The CDR3 has 14 residues.

The rearrangement joins TRBV19 to TRBJ1-5, with 7 bases fitting TRBD1. CDR1 and CDR2 from the germline V gene are LNHDA and SQIVND (reference sequence). This CDR3 contains 13 residues. V lost 8 bases and J lost 3; bases outside the gene matches: 4. The CDR3, as DNA: TGTGCCAGTCGACAGGGCCTCAATCAGCCCCAGCATTTT. This sequence encodes CASRQGLNQPQHF.

V usage is TRBV11-2 and J usage is TRBJ1-2; D gene ambiguous. Germline CDR1 SGHAT, CDR2 FQNNGV. CDR3 length equals 12 residues. The V gene lost 4 bases and the J gene lost 7 bases, with 10 bases spanning the gap. The CDR3 sequence is CASSSKFGGYTF. CDR3 sequence (DNA): TGTGCCAGCAGCTCTAAGTTTGGTGGCTACACCTTC.